Below are 3 T cell receptor beta chains sequenced from a single sample in a study of CXCR3-negative and CXCR3-positive naive CD8 T cells. No cognate antigen is known for these TCRs. UMI-tagged TRB cDNA libraries were built via 5' RACE. TCRdb reprocessed the 5' RACE reads, keeping one entry per CDR3 protein, no DNA. This specimen shows about 120,000 distinct CDR3 sequences; the ten leading clones hold 0.36%. General study findings and limits: Compared with CXCR3-negative naive cells, CXCR3-positive naive cells showed more hydrophobic TRB CDR3s.

The sample was naive CXCR3+ CD8+ T cells from blood. This sample's subset: CD45RO-CCR7+CD27+CD95- naive CD8+ T cells expressing CXCR3 (TNR3+). These receptor sequences come from a human donor in good health. Some clones in this sample may be carry-over from other donors' samples.

The V and J genes are TRBV12-2 and TRBJ2-1. TRBV12-2 is assigned pseudogene status. The CDR3 runs 13 residues. CDR3 sequence reads: CASRLDSSNEQFF.

The chain recombines TRBV7-8 with TRBJ2-3; TCRdb's assignment of TRBD1 cannot be checked, as there is no DNA. CDR1 is SGHVS, CDR2 FQNEAQ, per germline. This CDR3 is built from 16 residues. CDR3 loop: CASSLAGDRNTDTQYF.

This chain joins TRBV4-3 and TRBJ2-1. This CDR3 is built from 13 residues. The V gene's germline CDR1 is LGHNA and CDR2 YSLEER. The CDR3 loop reads CASSQDPYNEQFF.